Listed below are T cell receptor beta chains from one sample, sequenced in a study of CDR3 diversity in severe acne. TCRdb passed the PCR reads through MiXCR, listing each CDR3 protein once. The sample shows roughly 100,000 distinct CDR3 sequences, about half of them seen only once. Material: blood. Source of these receptors: a male donor with acne. CDR3s leave out the opening cysteine and the closing phenylalanine or tryptophan. Fields, in order: D gene, V gene, J gene, CDR3 protein. A D gene is named only where the DNA matches it firmly.

>TRBD1|TRBV7-2|TRBJ1-1
ASSGGTGIMNTEAF
>NA|TRBV29-1|TRBJ2-5
SVEVGVGETQY
>NA|TRBV25-1|TRBJ1-1
ASSDRGYTEAF
>NA|TRBV29-1|TRBJ2-5
SVESGDETQY
>NA|TRBV9|TRBJ1-3
ASSRPDLSGNTIY
>NA|TRBV6-6|TRBJ2-2
ASSVSSENTGELF
>NA|TRBV20-1|TRBJ2-3
SAGGAGYQKDQVSTDTQY
>TRBD2|TRBV6-4|TRBJ2-1
ASSDGLAGMQF
>NA|TRBV11-2|TRBJ2-1
ASRSAVLRPNEQF
>NA|TRBV5-4|TRBJ1-6
ASSLSSVGSPLH
>NA|TRBV7-9|TRBJ2-7
ASSSRDLSYEQY
>NA|TRBV6-1|TRBJ2-7
ATGSLTGVYEQY
>NA|TRBV12-3/TRBV12-4|TRBJ1-5
ASGDSDNQPQH
>NA|TRBV24-1|TRBJ1-1
ATSTGGPYTEAF
>NA|TRBV15|TRBJ1-2
ATSRGRLNYGYT
>TRBD1|TRBV7-9|TRBJ1-5
ASSQTGDNQPQH
>NA|TRBV19|TRBJ1-1
ASREGAVEAF
>TRBD2|TRBV20-1|TRBJ2-7
SAAGTSGPLGQY
>TRBD1|TRBV6-1|TRBJ1-2
ASSWVQGVYGYT
>TRBD1|TRBV2|TRBJ2-7
ASRPGTPGQGKNEQY
>NA|TRBV6-1|TRBJ2-7
ASSRPSRSYEQY
>TRBD1|TRBV6-5|TRBJ1-6
ASRPGQGYTPLH
>NA|TRBV3-1|TRBJ2-2
ASSQVTGDTGELF
>NA|TRBV5-1|TRBJ2-3
ASSLGQRADTQY
>NA|TRBV5-1|TRBJ1-3
ASSLGGDYGYTIY
>NA|TRBV7-6|TRBJ2-5
ASSPGDYQETQY
>NA|TRBV5-6|TRBJ1-1
ASSLVGEAF
>TRBD2|TRBV6-1|TRBJ2-3
ASSAQSSGSTDTQY
>NA|TRBV12-3/TRBV12-4|TRBJ2-3
ASNNDQGKADTQY
>NA|TRBV2|TRBJ2-7
ASTGRRGVYEQY
>NA|TRBV10-2|TRBJ1-5
ASSESGDSNQPQH
>TRBD2|TRBV4-3|TRBJ2-5
ASSQALAGGQETQY
>NA|TRBV11-2|TRBJ2-7
ASSFQIGGPVDEQY
>NA|TRBV5-1|TRBJ2-1
ASSSRPIPNEQF
>NA|TRBV4-1|TRBJ1-2
ASSQAPGDEHGYT
>TRBD1|TRBV5-1|TRBJ2-7
ASSHGTGGDEQY
>TRBD2|TRBV20-1|TRBJ2-1
SARGTSGTLDNEQF
>NA|TRBV2|TRBJ2-2
ASSEVGPGELF
>NA|TRBV18|TRBJ2-3
ASSPNLSPDTQY
>TRBD2|TRBV7-3|TRBJ2-3
ASSLTPGSLAGDTQY
>TRBD1|TRBV7-2|TRBJ1-5
ASSSQTGAGNQPQH
>NA|TRBV5-4|TRBJ2-1
ASSPVSGAYYNEQF